A selection of T cell receptor beta chains follows, all from one sample in a study of Graves' ophthalmopathy and Graves' hyperthyroidism. TCRdb reprocessed the multiplex PCR reads with MiXCR, giving one entry per CDR3 protein. The sample yields more than 550,000 distinct CDR3 sequences, approximately 39% seen once. The material sequenced was peripheral blood. The receptors were sampled from an adult man with Graves' ophthalmopathy. The CDR3 runs from the conserved cysteine through the conserved F or W. Each record gives: CDR3 protein, CDR3 DNA, clone size, CDR3 length, J gene, V gene, D gene. The D gene is left open where the match is weak. Size tells how often a clone was seen (once, few, many) or the class of an expanded clone, and some rows leave it out.

CAWARQLNTEAFF	TGTGCCTGGGCTAGACAGTTGAACACTGAAGCTTTCTTT	few	13	TRBJ1-1	TRBV11-2	-
CARGRVDQPQHF	TGTGCTAGAGGCAGGGTGGATCAGCCCCAGCATTTT	-	12	TRBJ1-5	TRBV10-3	-
CAIQPGTSNSPLHF	TGTGCCATTCAACCAGGGACCTCTAATTCACCCCTCCACTTT	many	14	TRBJ1-6	TRBV10-3	-
CASSVAPQGDTEAFF	TGTGCCAGCAGCGTTGCCCCCCAGGGGGACACTGAAGCTTTCTTT	-	15	TRBJ1-1	TRBV11-2	TRBD1
CASSVTGENQPQHF	TGTGCCAGCAGTGTCACAGGGGAGAATCAGCCCCAGCATTTT	-	14	TRBJ1-5	TRBV9	TRBD1
CASSQADGLEEKLFF	TGTGCCAGCAGCCAAGCCGATGGGCTAGAGGAAAAACTGTTTTTT	many	15	TRBJ1-4	TRBV7-9	-
CSATSTSGTYEQYF	TGCAGTGCTACTTCGACTAGCGGCACCTACGAGCAGTACTTC	-	14	TRBJ2-7	TRBV20-1	TRBD2
CASSSDPWRKDNEQFF	TGTGCCAGCAGCTCCGACCCTTGGCGGAAGGACAATGAGCAGTTCTTC	-	16	TRBJ2-1	TRBV11-1	-
CASSLGRVWNTEAFF	TGCGCCAGCAGCTTGGGTCGGGTGTGGAACACTGAAGCTTTCTTT	few	15	TRBJ1-1	TRBV5-1	-
CASREGIRYDSPLHF	TGCGCCAGCAGGGAGGGGATTCGGTATGATTCACCCCTCCACTTT	-	15	TRBJ1-6	TRBV5-1	-
CASTLDSFNYGYTF	TGTGCCAGCACCTTGGACAGCTTTAACTATGGCTACACCTTC	few	14	TRBJ1-2	TRBV12-3/TRBV12-4	-
CASSLAPGQGYETQYF	TGTGCCAGCAGCTTAGCCCCGGGACAGGGGTACGAGACCCAGTACTTC	-	16	TRBJ2-5	TRBV7-2	TRBD1
CATSDYGTEETQYF	TGTGCCACCAGTGATTACGGGACAGAAGAGACCCAGTACTTC	-	14	TRBJ2-5	TRBV24-1	TRBD1
CASSRTIPNYGYTF	TGCGCCAGCAGCCGAACCATCCCTAACTATGGCTACACCTTC	few	14	TRBJ1-2	TRBV4-1	-
CASSRWGQGREQYF	TGTGCCAGCAGCCGTTGGGGGCAGGGGCGCGAGCAGTACTTC	many	14	TRBJ2-7	TRBV5-6	-
CASTIWGSPLHF	TGTGCCAGCACGATATGGGGTTCACCCCTCCACTTT	many	12	TRBJ1-6	TRBV12-3/TRBV12-4	-
CASRPTVGGYTF	TGTGCCAGCCGTCCCACGGTCGGTGGCTACACCTTC	many	12	TRBJ1-2	TRBV12-3/TRBV12-4	-
CASTPRQGRNTIYF	TGTGCCAGCACCCCGAGGCAGGGGAGAAACACCATATATTTT	many	14	TRBJ1-3	TRBV12-3/TRBV12-4	-
CASRERGTDYTGELFF	TGTGCCAGCAGAGAAAGAGGGACAGACTACACCGGGGAGCTGTTTTTT	-	16	TRBJ2-2	TRBV2	TRBD1
CASSLEGEPGELFF	TGCGCCAGCAGCTTGGAAGGGGAGCCCGGGGAGCTGTTTTTT	-	14	TRBJ2-2	TRBV5-1	-
CAISDMDQFYEQYF	TGTGCCATCAGCGATATGGACCAGTTCTACGAGCAGTACTTC	many	14	TRBJ2-7	TRBV10-3	-
CASSLGSELGTQYF	TGTGCCAGCAGCTTAGGGTCTGAGCTTGGGACCCAGTACTTC	many	14	TRBJ2-5	TRBV7-9	-
CAIDRATEAFF	TGTGCTATTGACAGGGCGACTGAAGCTTTCTTT	-	11	TRBJ1-1	TRBV10-3	TRBD1
CATSRDGGREADTQYF	TGTGCCACCAGCAGAGATGGGGGCAGGGAAGCAGATACGCAGTATTTT	-	16	TRBJ2-3	TRBV15	-
CASSQGRANYGYTF	TGCGCCAGCAGCCAAGGTCGGGCTAACTATGGCTACACCTTC	many	14	TRBJ1-2	TRBV4-3	-
CASSFYSDQPQHF	TGTGCCAGCAGCTTTTATTCCGATCAGCCCCAGCATTTT	few	13	TRBJ1-5	TRBV7-8	-
CASSVLGAVGDTQYF	TGTGCCAGCAGCGTTTTAGGAGCAGTAGGAGATACGCAGTATTTT	-	15	TRBJ2-3	TRBV9	-
CASSPGYFNTEAFF	TGTGCCAGCAGCCCGGGATACTTCAACACTGAAGCTTTCTTT	many	14	TRBJ1-1	TRBV7-2	-
CASENIDQGVAFF	TGTGCCAGCGAGAATATCGACCAGGGAGTAGCTTTCTTT	many	13	TRBJ1-1	TRBV10-3	-
CASSEGKGQVLTF	TGTGCCAGCAGCGAGGGGAAGGGACAGGTGCTGACTTTC	-	13	TRBJ2-6	TRBV7-2	TRBD1
CASSRRGASYEQYF	TGTGCCAGCAGCCGCCGAGGGGCCTCCTACGAGCAGTACTTC	-	14	TRBJ2-7	TRBV14	-
CASSLGAGGAFF	TGTGCCAGCAGTTTAGGGGCAGGCGGAGCTTTCTTT	many	12	TRBJ1-1	TRBV12-3/TRBV12-4	-
CASSQDRTGRTEAFF	TGCGCCAGCAGCCAAGATCGTACAGGGAGAACTGAAGCTTTCTTT	-	15	TRBJ1-1	TRBV4-3	-
CASSPGSGPEAFF	TGTGCCAGCAGTCCAGGGTCAGGCCCTGAAGCTTTCTTT	-	13	TRBJ1-1	TRBV6-6	-
CASSHGGLVREQYF	TGCGCCAGCAGCCACGGGGGGCTGGTACGCGAGCAGTACTTC	-	14	TRBJ2-7	TRBV4-1	-